The clone carrying this T cell receptor (beta chain) occurred a few times. No antigen is known for it. These data belong to a study of PD-1 blockade in classical Hodgkin lymphoma. Patients all relapsed after autologous stem cell transplantation, and there was variation in brentuximab vedotin exposure. TCRdb's table, derived via immunoSEQ multiplex PCR, lists solely in-frame clones and lacks some. The table shows about 24,000 clones, with 60% to 80% occurring only once. Germline V gene sequence: CDR1 MRHNA, CDR2 SNTAGT. Trimming removed 6 bases from V and 10 bases from J; junction bases left unmatched: 15. The CDR3 spans 15 residues. General study results and limits: A reduction in baseline TCR diversity was reportedly seen in newly diagnosed patients relative to healthy donors.

This receptor was obtained from a human donor with classical Hodgkin lymphoma. Sequenced here: peripheral blood mononuclear cells (PBMCs), sampled at baseline. V is TRBV6-4 and J is TRBJ2-1, with 7 bases matching TRBD1. DNA of the CDR3: TGTGCCAGCAGCGACAGGACAGGTGAGGATCGGGAGCAGTTCTTC. This gives the protein CASSDRTGEDREQFF.